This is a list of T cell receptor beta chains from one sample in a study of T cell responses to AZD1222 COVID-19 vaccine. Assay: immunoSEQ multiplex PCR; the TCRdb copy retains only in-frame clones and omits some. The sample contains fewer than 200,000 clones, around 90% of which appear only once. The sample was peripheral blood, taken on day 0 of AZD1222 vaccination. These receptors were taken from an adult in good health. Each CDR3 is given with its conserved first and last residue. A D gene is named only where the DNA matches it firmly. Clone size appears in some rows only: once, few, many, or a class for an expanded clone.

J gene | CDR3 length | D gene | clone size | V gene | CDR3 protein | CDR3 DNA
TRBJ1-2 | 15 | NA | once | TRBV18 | CASSPQKASNYGYTF | TGTGCCAGCTCACCACAGAAGGCTTCGAACTATGGCTACACCTTC
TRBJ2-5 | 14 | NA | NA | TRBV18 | CASSRSRYQETQYF | TGTGCCAGCTCACGAAGCAGGTACCAAGAGACCCAGTACTTC
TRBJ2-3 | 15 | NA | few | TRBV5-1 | CASSSLGYTTDTQYF | TGCGCCAGCAGCTCTTTAGGGTATACAACAGATACGCAGTATTTT
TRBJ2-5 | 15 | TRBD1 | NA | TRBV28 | CASSPAGQGRETQYF | TGTGCCTCCAGCCCCGCGGGACAGGGGAGAGAGACCCAGTACTTC
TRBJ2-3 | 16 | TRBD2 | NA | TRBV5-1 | CASNYGGTSGTDTQYF | TGCGCCAGCAACTACGGCGGGACTAGCGGTACAGATACGCAGTATTTT
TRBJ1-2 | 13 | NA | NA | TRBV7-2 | CASSLGGDYGYTF | TGTGCCAGCAGCTTGGGGGGGGACTATGGCTACACCTTC
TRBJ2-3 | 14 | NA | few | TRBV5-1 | CASSRGEEADTQYF | TGCGCCAGCAGCCGTGGAGAAGAAGCAGATACGCAGTATTTT
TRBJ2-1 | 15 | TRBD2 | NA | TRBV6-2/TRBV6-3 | CASSTTSGRSNEQFF | TGTGCCAGCAGTACGACTAGCGGGAGGTCTAATGAGCAGTTCTTC
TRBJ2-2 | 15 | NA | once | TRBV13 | CASSPAGPGSGELFF | TGTGCCAGCAGCCCCGCGGGGCCCGGGAGCGGGGAGCTGTTTTTT
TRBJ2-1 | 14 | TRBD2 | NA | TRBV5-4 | CASSFGGVNNEQFF | TGTGCCAGCAGCTTTGGGGGGGTCAACAATGAGCAGTTCTTC